This record covers a single TCR beta chain. A read error may be the cause here, since a much bigger clone is one base away. The CDR3 does not close with the conserved phenylalanine or tryptophan, likely indicating a read error. This record comes from a study of regulatory T cells in long-lasting Graves disease. In germline, CDR1 is SGHTA, CDR2 FQGNSA. V dropped 4 bases and J dropped 3 bases, with 12 bases sitting between them. The CDR3 is 14 amino acids. Described time point: newly diagnosed GD, antithyroid drugs for less than 3 months. From RNA extracted from PBMCs, the TCR library was made. A peripheral blood sample, roughly 9 milliliters in volume, was drawn into EDTA tubes. With iRepertoire HTBI primers and Arm-PCR of CDR3 regions, TCR beta libraries were built. TCRdb reprocessed the multiplex PCR reads via MiXCR and lists one record per CDR3 protein. This repertoire shows around 250,000 distinct CDR3 sequences, more than 15% found once; its top ten account for less than 15%.

These data were also reused for a study on T cells in Graves' hyperthyroidism and ophthalmopathy. That paper states: Model predictions of ophthalmopathy came a median 6.5 months before onset.

V and J are TRBV7-2 and TRBJ1-1, with D maybe TRBD1 (5 bases). Sequenced material: peripheral blood mononuclear cells (PBMCs), taken at new diagnosis, from a patient treated with antithyroid drugs. This TCR came from a woman aged 25-40 years with Graves disease. CDR3 sequence reads: CASSSQQGYTEAFS. The CDR3 DNA follows: TGTGCCAGCAGCTCACAGCAGGGCTACACTGAAGCTTTCTCT.